A single sample is the source of the 8 T cell receptor beta chains below, sequenced in a study of T cells expressing NK-cell markers (dated by TCRdb to 2018 to 2021). Libraries were prepared through 5' RACE. TCRdb shows the sequencer as Illumina HiSeq 2000. Each CDR3 protein sequence appears as one entry after TCRdb reprocessed the reads, and no DNA is included. This sample's table has entries for over 14,000 distinct CDR3 sequences. The ten top clones hold 59% of the sample. Sequencing was performed on blood T cells: a sorted CD56 or NKG2C T cell subset, CD4+ or CD8+ T cells, or bulk PBMC T cells (not recorded which). The receptors were gathered from a man aged 18-75 years in good health.

V usage is TRBV12-3 or TRBV12-4 and J usage is TRBJ2-1. The CDR3 has 13 residues. The CDR3 loop reads CASMQSVSNEQFF.

The V call is TRBV24-1, the J call TRBJ2-7. CDR1 is KGHDR and CDR2 is SFDVKD in the germline V gene. This CDR3 has 13 amino acids. The CDR3 is CATSDSFTYEQYF.

V and J are TRBV7-2 and TRBJ2-5; the D call from TCRdb, TRBD2, cannot be confirmed without DNA. Germline CDR1 reads SGHTA; CDR2 reads FQGNSA. The CDR3 is made up of 14 amino acids. Here the CDR3 reads CASSQRDFQETQYF.

The V call is TRBV20-1, the J call TRBJ1-5. Per germline, CDR1 DFQATT and CDR2 SNEGSKA (reference sequence). The CDR3 length is 14 residues. CDR3 amino acids: CSGTGSDFNQPQHF.

CDR3 loop: CASISDTGELFF. The chain uses TRBV7-2 and TRBJ2-2. The CDR3 covers 12 residues. Germline-derived CDR1 and CDR2 are SGHTA and FQGNSA.

The J gene is TRBJ2-1, the V gene TRBV12-3 or TRBV12-4; TCRdb reports TRBD2, a call that lacks DNA to check it against. The CDR3 has 17 residues. The CDR3 reads CASSLAPGPGSYNEQFF.

The rearrangement uses TRBV5-5 and TRBJ2-3. The germline gives CDR1 SGHKS, CDR2 YYEKEE (reference sequence). This CDR3 comprises 15 residues. The CDR3 spells CASSKILPLADTQYF.

This sequence joins TRBV3-1 and TRBJ2-1; TCRdb lists TRBD1, though no DNA is available to test this call. The germline gives CDR1 LGHDT, CDR2 YNNKEL (reference sequence). This CDR3 is built from 14 residues. The CDR3 region is CASSRGQGSGEQFF.